One sample yielded the 21 T cell receptor beta chains listed below, sequenced in a study of T cell responses to AZD1222 COVID-19 vaccine (dated by TCRdb to about 2021). The time point label of this sample denotes: about 28 days (+/-7) after the second vaccine dose. The library was prepared using the immunoSEQ multiplex PCR assay. TCRdb retrieved this table from immuneACCESS and kept in-frame rearrangements only. Not all clones are present; in checked studies, unresolved V genes account for under half, and no reason is known for the remainder. This sample holds about 150,000 clones; around 87% were observed only once. In total, the top ten clones hold roughly a tenth of the sample. The sample here was peripheral blood, taken 28 days after the second AZD1222 dose. The receptors derive from an adult who received the AZD1222 COVID-19 vaccine.

This chain joins TRBV12-3 or TRBV12-4 and TRBJ1-1; no clear D gene. The CDR3 loop spans 13 amino acids. V was cut by 5 bases and J by 3 bases, with 10 bases left in between. The CDR3 DNA is TGTGCCAGCAGTCCTATCTCGGACACTGAAGCTTTCTTT. It codes for CASSPISDTEAFF.

This chain joins TRBV28 and TRBJ1-1; D is uncertain. The germline V and J ends were trimmed by 7 bases and 4 bases, with 13 bases remaining between them. Looked up from germline, CDR1 is MDHEN and CDR2 is SYDVKM. The CDR3 covers 13 residues. The DNA for the CDR3 is TGTGCCAGCATGTCCAGTCCCGGCACTGAAGCTTTCTTT. Translation gives CASMSSPGTEAFF.

This chain joins TRBV28 and TRBJ1-1; 10 nucleotides agree with TRBD1. This CDR3 region has 12 residues. The J segment lost 10 bases and the V segment lost 2 bases, leaving 1 base of the junction unmatched. CDR1 is MDHEN, CDR2 SYDVKM, per germline. CDR3 in amino acids: CASSLGQGVAFF. The CDR3 DNA sequence: TGTGCCAGCAGTTTAGGACAGGGGGTAGCTTTCTTT.

The V gene is TRBV30, the J gene TRBJ2-1; D not resolved. Germline loops: CDR1 GTSNPN, CDR2 SVGIG (reference sequence). CDR3 length: 14 amino acids. Trimming shortened V by 2 bases and J by 2 bases, and 10 bases separated the two germline ends. The CDR3 DNA follows: TGTGCCTGGAGTATTTCCCAGACCTACAATGAGCAGTTCTTC. Amino acid sequence: CAWSISQTYNEQFF.

The J gene is TRBJ2-2, the V gene TRBV7-3; no definite D call. CDR1 is SGHTA, CDR2 FQGTGA, per germline. With 1 base removed from V and 7 bases from J, the gap between germline ends came to 10 bases. The CDR3 loop spans 14 amino acids. The CDR3 DNA follows: TGTGCCAGCAGCTTAAACGGTGTTGGCGGGGAGCTGTTTTTT. This sequence encodes CASSLNGVGGELFF.

This clone appeared once. The V and J genes are TRBV19 and TRBJ2-1; 8 bases are a match to TRBD2. The trim removed 7 bases at V and 0 bases at J, leaving 8 bases unmatched. This CDR3 is 16 amino acids long. Germline-derived CDR1 and CDR2 are LNHDA and SQIVND (reference sequence). The CDR3 region has the DNA TGTGCCAGTACCGGGGGGGCCAGGAGCTCCTACAATGAGCAGTTCTTC. It codes for CASTGGARSSYNEQFF. The full variable domain, its missing parts supplied by reference TRBV19 and TRBJ2-1, is DGGITQSPKYLFRKEGQNVTLSCEQNLNHDAMYWYRQDPGQGLRLIYYSQIVNDFQKGDIAEGYSVSREKKESFPLTVTSAQKNPTAFYLCASTGGARSSYNEQFFGPGTRLTVL.

A single count supports this clone. The CDR3 region has the DNA TGTGCCAGTAGTACCCTCGGACAGCTCAATGAAAAACTGTTTTTT. Protein sequence: CASSTLGQLNEKLFF. The chain carries TRBV19 and TRBJ1-4; D is possibly TRBD1 (6 bases). The CDR3 spans 15 residues. The V end lost 4 bases, the J end lost 5 bases, and 14 bases lay between the germline ends. Germline V gives CDR1 LNHDA, CDR2 SQIVND (reference sequence).

V usage is TRBV6-5 and J usage is TRBJ2-2, with D unresolved. The ends were cut back, 7 bases at V and 0 bases at J, with 6 bases in the middle. Per germline, CDR1 MNHEY and CDR2 SVGAGI. The CDR3 spans 13 residues. DNA for the CDR3: TGTGCCAGCACAAGGGCGAACACCGGGGAGCTGTTTTTT. Its translation: CASTRANTGELFF.

The V call is TRBV21-1, the J call TRBJ2-7; the DNA was not used to check the table's D call, TRBD2. TRBV21-1 represents a pseudogene. This CDR3 comprises 20 residues. The CDR3 DNA is TGTGCCAGCAGCAAAGATGCGGAACAGGCCGCGTCTAGCGGCCCGTACGAGCAGTACTTC. It codes for CASSKDAEQAASSGPYEQYF.

This clone has just a few counts. The rearrangement joins TRBV7-8 to TRBJ1-4; a weak D match, TRBD1 (6 bases). The CDR3 sequence is 14 residues long. Per the germline V gene, CDR1 is SGHVS and CDR2 is FQNEAQ. Trimming pared 5 bases from V and 5 bases from J, leaving 12 bases between. The CDR3 DNA reads as TGTGCCAGCAGCCCCTGGGACAACAATGAAAAACTGTTTTTT. It specifies CASSPWDNNEKLFF.

The chain combines TRBV28 with TRBJ1-6, with a tentative D call TRBD1 (5 bases). V shed 5 bases and J shed 8 bases, with 16 bases lying between them. This CDR3 has 15 amino acids. Germline values: CDR1 MDHEN, CDR2 SYDVKM. Written as DNA, the CDR3 is TGTGCCAGCAGTCTCCCGGGGGGAATTTATTCACCCCTCCACTTT. Translating gives CASSLPGGIYSPLHF.

Here the CDR3 reads CASRRGTGYYEQYF. CDR3 DNA sequence: TGTGCCAGCCGCCGGGGGACAGGGTACTACGAGCAGTACTTC. The rearrangement uses TRBV28 and TRBJ2-7; 9 nucleotides match TRBD1. CDR3 length: 14 amino acids. V trimming: 8 bases; J trimming: 3 bases; junction bases outside the gene matches: 8. CDR1 is MDHEN and CDR2 is SYDVKM in the germline V gene.

In this sample, this clone turned up once. This rearrangement joins TRBV28 to TRBJ2-7, with a weak D call TRBD2 (5 bases). The V end lost 8 bases, the J end lost 2 bases, and 16 bases lay between the germline ends. CDR3 length equals 14 residues. The germline gives CDR1 MDHEN, CDR2 SYDVKM. The CDR3 is CASAQTGIAYEQYF. The CDR3 nucleotides read TGTGCCAGCGCACAAACCGGGATTGCCTACGAGCAGTACTTC.

This rearrangement joins TRBV30 to TRBJ1-6, with a possible D match to TRBD1 (5 bases). This CDR3 is 12 amino acids long. Germline CDR1 and CDR2: GTSNPN and SVGIG (reference sequence). V lost 1 base and J 7 bases, leaving 5 bases between the germline ends. CDR3 amino acids: CAWSEGNSPLHF. DNA for the CDR3: TGTGCCTGGAGTGAGGGGAATTCACCCCTCCACTTT.

The gene calls are TRBV7-3 and TRBJ2-1; D possibly matches TRBD1 or TRBD2 (5 bases each). This CDR3 has 15 amino acids. The ends were cut back, 2 bases at V and 2 bases at J, with 10 bases in the middle. The germline CDR1 and CDR2 sequences are SGHTA and FQGTGA. This CDR3 reads CASSLWRGAYNEQFF. The DNA for the CDR3 is TGTGCCAGCAGCTTATGGCGAGGGGCCTACAATGAGCAGTTCTTC.

V gene TRBV28 combines with J gene TRBJ1-2; D remains ambiguous. The CDR3 has 14 amino acids. Trimming stripped 5 bases from V and 8 bases from J, with 18 bases between. Germline V gene data show CDR1 as MDHEN and CDR2 as SYDVKM. The CDR3 bases are TGTGCCAGCAGTCCCAGGACCGCCTTCGGAGGCTACACCTTC. This sequence encodes CASSPRTAFGGYTF.

V usage is TRBV6-6 and J usage is TRBJ2-7, with 9 bases identical to TRBD1. The V and J ends lost 7 bases and 7 bases, in that order; junction bases with no gene match: 11. This CDR3 has 14 residues. Germline lookup yields CDR1 MNHNY and CDR2 SVGAGI (reference sequence). The CDR3: CASTNRDRALEQYF. The CDR3 bases are TGTGCCAGCACCAACCGGGACAGGGCTTTAGAGCAGTACTTC.

The CDR3 DNA reads as TGTGCCATCAGCCTGACTAGCGGGAGGGCGCCGGAGACCCAGTACTTC. Its protein is CAISLTSGRAPETQYF. The chain links TRBV10-3 to TRBJ2-5, with 14 bases that match TRBD2. The CDR3 is 16 residues long. With V trimmed by 6 bases and J by 5 bases, 8 bases remained unmatched. The V gene's germline CDR1 is ENHRY and CDR2 SYGVKD.

The chain is built from TRBV2 and TRBJ2-1, with TRBD2 matching 10 bases. Trimming at V came to 6 bases and at J to 5 bases, leaving 4 bases not matched to a gene. CDR3 length equals 14 residues. Germline assignment: CDR1 SNHLY and CDR2 FYNNEI. CDR3 in amino acids: CASRKAGGHNEQFF. The DNA for the CDR3 is TGTGCCAGCAGGAAAGCGGGGGGGCACAATGAGCAGTTCTTC.

The chain has TRBV2 and TRBJ2-7; D is unresolved. This CDR3 spans 16 amino acids. V lost 0 bases and J 3 bases, leaving 15 bases between the germline ends. Germline lookup yields CDR1 SNHLY and CDR2 FYNNEI. The CDR3 here is CASSEAWSVEFYEQYF. The DNA for the CDR3 is TGTGCCAGCAGTGAAGCATGGTCTGTGGAGTTCTACGAGCAGTACTTC.

V usage is TRBV7-3 and J usage is TRBJ2-2, with D unresolved. This CDR3 is built from 13 residues. Deletions cut 9 bases from V and 4 bases from J, with 12 bases between. Germline CDR1 and CDR2: SGHTA and FQGTGA. CDR3 DNA sequence: TGTGCCAGTGCAAGATTTGTCACCGGGGAGCTGTTTTTT. Translated: CASARFVTGELFF.